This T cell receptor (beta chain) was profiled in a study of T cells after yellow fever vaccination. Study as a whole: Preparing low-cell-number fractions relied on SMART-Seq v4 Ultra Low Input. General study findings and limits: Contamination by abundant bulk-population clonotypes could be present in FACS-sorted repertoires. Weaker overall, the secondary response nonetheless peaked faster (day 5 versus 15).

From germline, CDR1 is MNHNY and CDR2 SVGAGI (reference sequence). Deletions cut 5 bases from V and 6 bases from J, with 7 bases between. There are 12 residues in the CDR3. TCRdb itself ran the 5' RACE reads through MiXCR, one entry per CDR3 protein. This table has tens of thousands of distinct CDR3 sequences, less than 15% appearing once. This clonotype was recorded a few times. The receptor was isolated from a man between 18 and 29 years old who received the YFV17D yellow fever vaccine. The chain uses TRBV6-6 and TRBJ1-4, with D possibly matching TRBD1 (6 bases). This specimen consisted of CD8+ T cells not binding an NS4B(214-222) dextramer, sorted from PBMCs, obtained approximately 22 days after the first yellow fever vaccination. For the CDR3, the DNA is TGTGCCAGCAGTACAGGGTATGAAAAACTGTTTTTT. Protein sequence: CASSTGYEKLFF.